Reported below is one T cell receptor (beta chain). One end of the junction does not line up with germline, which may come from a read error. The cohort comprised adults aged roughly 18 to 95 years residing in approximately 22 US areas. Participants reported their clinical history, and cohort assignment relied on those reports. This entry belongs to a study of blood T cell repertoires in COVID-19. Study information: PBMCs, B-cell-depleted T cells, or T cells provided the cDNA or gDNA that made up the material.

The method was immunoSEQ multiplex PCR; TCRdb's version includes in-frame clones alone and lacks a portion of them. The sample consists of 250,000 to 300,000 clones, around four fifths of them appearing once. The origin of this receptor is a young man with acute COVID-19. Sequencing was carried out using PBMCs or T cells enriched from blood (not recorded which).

The CDR3 is CASSLALLADEQFF. CDR3 DNA sequence: TGTGCCAGCAGCTTGGCCTTACTAGCTGACGAGCAGTTCTTC. The chain carries TRBV5-1 and TRBJ2-1; TRBD2 is a possible D gene (6 bases). CDR3 length: 14 residues. Germline V lookup: CDR1 SGHRS, CDR2 YFSETQ.